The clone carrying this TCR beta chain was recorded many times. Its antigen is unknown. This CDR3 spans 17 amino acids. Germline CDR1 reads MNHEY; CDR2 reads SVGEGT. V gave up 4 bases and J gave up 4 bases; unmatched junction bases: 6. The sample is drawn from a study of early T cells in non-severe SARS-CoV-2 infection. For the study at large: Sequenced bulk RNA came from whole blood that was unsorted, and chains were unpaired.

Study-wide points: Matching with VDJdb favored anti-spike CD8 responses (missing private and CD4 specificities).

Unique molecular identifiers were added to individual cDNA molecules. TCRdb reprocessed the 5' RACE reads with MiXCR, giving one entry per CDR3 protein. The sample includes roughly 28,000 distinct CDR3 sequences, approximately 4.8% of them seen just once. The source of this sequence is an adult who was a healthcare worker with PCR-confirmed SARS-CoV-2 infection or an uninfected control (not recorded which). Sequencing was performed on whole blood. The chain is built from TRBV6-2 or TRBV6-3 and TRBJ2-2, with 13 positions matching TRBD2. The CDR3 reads CASSSTSGGAPTGELFF. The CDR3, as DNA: TGTGCCAGCAGTTCCACTAGCGGGGGGGCGCCCACCGGGGAGCTGTTTTTT.